The sequence of this T cell receptor (beta chain) was determined in a study of radiation and T cells in renal cell carcinoma (dated by TCRdb to the early 2020s). Regarding the complete study: In total, 50 to 55 samples underwent TCR beta sequencing: some 26 tumors plus 27 peripheral blood samples. In the 40 to 60 samples combined, fewer than 5 million unique CDR3 nucleotide sequences were found, encoding 2 million to 3 million unique CDR3 amino acid sequences. The last blood draw occurred 4 weeks after radiation, at the same time as nephrectomy. Beyond this particular receptor, the publication reports: With a single-armed trial design, the study had no way to address how radiation dose or scheduling affects the TCR repertoire. Because no pretreatment tumor biopsies were available, whether clonotypes were present in the tumor at baseline could not be determined. Tracking of blood repertoire dynamics stopped at approximately four weeks after treatment, with no follow-up past that point. Top tumor clonotypes rose in blood from baseline to 2 weeks post-radiation, then contracted by 4 weeks, suggesting transient expansion of tumor-resident clones.

Concerning this clone: What antigen it recognizes has not been identified. The record has no base qualities; no much larger clone is one base away.

The immunoSEQ kit was used, according to the manufacturer's recommendations, to generate TCR beta libraries from genomic DNA. Library preparation used a first multiplex PCR with proprietary primers, then a second PCR adding unique barcodes, with bead cleanups after each round. A positive control reaction and a negative control reaction, both provided in the kit, were run with every batch of samples. The final libraries were assessed on an Agilent 4200 TapeStation D1000 ScreenTape, pooled by volume, and quantified by qPCR. Sequencing was performed on an Illumina NextSeq500 using a MidOutput 150-cycle cartridge, with 156 Read1 cycles, 15 Index1 cycles, and the kit custom primers. The pooled library was loaded at around 1 pM, and about 21% PhiX control was spiked in. The paper's processing steps were these. Vendor-processed data were analyzed in R, and a clonotype was defined as all T cells sharing the same CDR3 nucleotide sequence. For clone abundance analyses, frequencies were normalized to the 10,000 most abundant clones in each sample. Public T cell clones, which averaged fewer than five per sample, were removed prior to analysis. A difference in abundance of at least 32-fold between compartments was used to define tumor-enriched and baseline blood-enriched clonotypes. A beta-binomial differential abundance model was used to identify clonotypes that expanded or contracted between blood time points. Similarity between tumor and blood repertoires was quantified using the Baroni-Urbani and Buser coefficient, and groups were compared with two-tailed Wilcoxon tests in R. The clones in this table, taken by TCRdb from immuneACCESS, are in-frame only. Not every clone is retained; where verified, under half of the shortfall comes from an unresolved V gene, and the cause of the rest is unknown. V and J calls and clone size are those listed in that table; D and trimming were worked out from the DNA. This sample holds some 150,000 clones; approximately 86% were observed only once. Less than 20% of the sample is held by the ten biggest clonotypes.

The intended sense of this specimen's time point label: blood 4 weeks post-SBRT, at nephrectomy. The treatment or condition label, as the study defines it: 15 Gy SBRT to primary tumor, nephrectomy 4 weeks later. The samples were obtained from a clinical trial, where primary renal cell carcinomas were treated with 15 Gy stereotactic body radiation therapy and then removed by nephrectomy 4 weeks afterward. To follow tumor-enriched clonotypes, serial peripheral blood was collected from radiation-treated patients at baseline and at 2 weeks and 4 weeks after SBRT. Renal cell carcinoma with clear cell pathology was present in all patients. Genomic DNA for TCR sequencing was prepared using the QIAamp DNA Blood Mini Kit (Qiagen). The analyses included only samples that passed all quality control checks. The CDR3 goes from the cysteine to the phenylalanine over 16 residues. Kept here is only the CDR3 DNA, which spans 48 bases and is read in frame from base 1. According to the germline V gene, CDR1 reads MDHEN and CDR2 reads SYDVKM. Clipping removes 1 base from V and 0 bases from J, with 6 as the unmatched junction base count.

The starting material was blood, obtained from a patient whose treatment included radiotherapy and nephrectomy. The receptor was isolated from a woman aged 50 to 65 with renal cell carcinoma. The chain is assembled from TRBV28 and TRBJ2-7; 7 central bases correspond to TRBD2. The CDR3 has the sequence CASSLYAGRGSYEQYF. The nucleotide sequence reads as follows: TGTGCCAGCAGTTTATATGCAGGGAGGGGCTCCTACGAGCAGTACTTC.